A selection of T cell receptor beta chains follows, all from one sample in a study of OX40 agonist ivuxolimab in advanced cancers. The protocol was immunoSEQ multiplex PCR, while the TCRdb copy is restricted to in-frame clones and leaves out a portion. The table includes some 70,000 clones, about 85% detected once. Sequencing used CD4+ or CD8+ T cells sorted from blood, obtained in a trial of the OX40 agonist ivuxolimab. The receptor source for this set is an adult with an advanced solid tumor such as melanoma, head and neck, liver or kidney cancer. The CDR3 runs from the conserved cysteine through the conserved F or W. Each record gives: V gene, D gene, clone size, J gene, CDR3 protein, CDR3 DNA. D genes are given only for firm matches. The listing skips clone size in some rows; elsewhere it reads once, few, many or a size class.

v_gene: TRBV6-5; d_gene: .; abundance: .; j_gene: TRBJ2-1; CDR3aa: CASSYSGDPSLEQFF; CDR3nt: TGTGCCAGCAGTTACTCAGGGGACCCTAGCCTTGAGCAGTTCTTC
v_gene: TRBV30; d_gene: .; abundance: few; j_gene: TRBJ2-5; CDR3aa: CAWSVMGSETQYF; CDR3nt: TGTGCCTGGAGTGTGATGGGGTCAGAGACCCAGTACTTC
v_gene: TRBV2; d_gene: TRBD1; abundance: .; j_gene: TRBJ2-5; CDR3aa: CASSEWRTGAETQYF; CDR3nt: TGTGCCAGCAGTGAATGGAGGACAGGGGCCGAGACCCAGTACTTC
v_gene: TRBV7-8; d_gene: TRBD1; abundance: .; j_gene: TRBJ2-5; CDR3aa: CASSLDRGPETQYF; CDR3nt: TGTGCCAGCAGCTTAGACAGGGGGCCAGAGACCCAGTACTTC
v_gene: TRBV23-1; d_gene: TRBD1; abundance: .; j_gene: TRBJ2-2; CDR3aa: CASSQGTATNTGELFF; CDR3nt: TGCGCCAGCAGTCAGGGGACAGCGACGAACACCGGGGAGCTGTTTTTT
v_gene: TRBV6-5; d_gene: .; abundance: .; j_gene: TRBJ2-7; CDR3aa: CASSYAPLESEQYF; CDR3nt: TGTGCCAGCAGTTACGCTCCGCTAGAGAGCGAGCAGTACTTC
v_gene: TRBV6-5; d_gene: .; abundance: .; j_gene: TRBJ1-1; CDR3aa: CASSHRAGDTEAFF; CDR3nt: TGTGCCAGCAGCCACAGGGCAGGGGACACTGAAGCTTTCTTT
v_gene: TRBV5-1; d_gene: TRBD2; abundance: .; j_gene: TRBJ2-3; CDR3aa: CASSLLTSGSADTQYF; CDR3nt: TGCGCCAGCAGTTTGTTGACTAGCGGGAGCGCAGATACGCAGTATTTT
v_gene: TRBV5-6; d_gene: TRBD1; abundance: .; j_gene: TRBJ1-2; CDR3aa: CASSLLGQGAGGYTF; CDR3nt: TGTGCCAGCAGCTTGCTGGGACAGGGGGCGGGGGGCTACACCTTC
v_gene: TRBV21-1; d_gene: .; abundance: .; j_gene: TRBJ1-5; CDR3aa: CASSDPSGSNQPQHF; CDR3nt: TGTGCCAGCAGCGACCCATCCGGGAGCAATCAGCCCCAGCATTTT
v_gene: TRBV7-6; d_gene: .; abundance: .; j_gene: TRBJ2-5; CDR3aa: CASSLAPGQETQYF; CDR3nt: TGTGCCAGCAGCTTAGCTCCAGGCCAAGAGACCCAGTACTTC
v_gene: TRBV5-6; d_gene: TRBD2; abundance: .; j_gene: TRBJ2-3; CDR3aa: CASSLVLAGGGSDTQYF; CDR3nt: TGTGCCAGCAGCTTGGTTCTAGCGGGAGGAGGATCAGATACGCAGTATTTT
v_gene: TRBV11-2; d_gene: .; abundance: .; j_gene: TRBJ2-7; CDR3aa: CASRRPGTPPYEQYF; CDR3nt: TGTGCCAGCAGAAGACCAGGGACGCCACCCTACGAGCAGTACTTC
v_gene: TRBV2; d_gene: TRBD1; abundance: .; j_gene: TRBJ1-4; CDR3aa: CASSAEAGGEKLFF; CDR3nt: TGTGCCAGCAGTGCAGAGGCAGGGGGTGAAAAACTGTTTTTT
v_gene: TRBV28; d_gene: .; abundance: .; j_gene: TRBJ1-2; CDR3aa: CASGRGGFGYTF; CDR3nt: TGTGCCAGCGGACGCGGAGGGTTTGGCTACACCTTC
v_gene: TRBV5-4; d_gene: .; abundance: .; j_gene: TRBJ2-5; CDR3aa: CASSLRPTVETQYF; CDR3nt: TGTGCCAGCAGCTTAAGGCCAACAGTAGAGACCCAGTACTTC
v_gene: TRBV7-3; d_gene: TRBD2; abundance: .; j_gene: TRBJ2-5; CDR3aa: CASSLKGPTSPTETQYF; CDR3nt: TGTGCCAGCAGCTTAAAGGGCCCGACTAGCCCGACCGAGACCCAGTACTTC
v_gene: TRBV18; d_gene: .; abundance: .; j_gene: TRBJ2-1; CDR3aa: CASSPPQGGSYNEQFF; CDR3nt: TGTGCCAGCTCACCGCCGCAGGGGGGATCCTACAATGAGCAGTTCTTC
v_gene: TRBV6-5; d_gene: TRBD1; abundance: once; j_gene: TRBJ2-7; CDR3aa: CASSRGQGRYEQYF; CDR3nt: TGTGCCAGCAGTCGCGGACAGGGAAGATACGAGCAGTACTTC
v_gene: TRBV5-1; d_gene: .; abundance: .; j_gene: TRBJ2-3; CDR3aa: CASSFILSELDTQYF; CDR3nt: TGCGCCAGCAGCTTTATCCTCTCGGAGTTGGATACGCAGTATTTT
v_gene: TRBV5-1; d_gene: .; abundance: .; j_gene: TRBJ2-6; CDR3aa: CASSLDPSGANVLTF; CDR3nt: TGCGCCAGCAGCTTGGATCCCTCTGGGGCCAACGTCCTGACTTTC
v_gene: TRBV7-9; d_gene: .; abundance: .; j_gene: TRBJ1-5; CDR3aa: CASSLGVGNQPQHF; CDR3nt: TGTGCCAGCAGCTTAGGGGTGGGCAATCAGCCCCAGCATTTT